Following are 10 T cell receptor beta chains from one sample sequenced in a study of CD8 T cells in ankylosing spondylitis (dated by TCRdb to the late 2010s). Preparation of the library involved 5' RACE. Sequencer: Illumina HiSeq 2500. TCRdb ran its own pipeline on the public reads, namely fastp trimming at Q25 and MiXCR clone calling, and kept in-frame beta chains. Each CDR3 protein gets just one entry, which takes the most common genes and DNA from the rows behind it. In this sample the table shows just over 350,000 distinct CDR3 sequences, 20% of which occur a single time. The ten largest clones represent over 10% of the sample. Sequenced input: blood, either unsorted or a sorted T cell fraction (not recorded which). These TCRs come from a male donor with ankylosing spondylitis or in good health (not recorded which).

The chain couples TRBV27 to TRBJ2-3; D is possibly TRBD2 (7 bases). V was shortened by 6 bases and J by 4 bases, with 26 bases between the two germline ends. The CDR3 runs to 18 residues. The germline V gene has CDR1 MNHEY and CDR2 SMNVEV (reference sequence). The CDR3 region is CASSLSGLMGGLADTQYF. The CDR3 DNA reads as TGTGCCAGCAGCCTCTCGGGATTAATGGGGGGGCTGGCAGATACGCAGTATTTT.

This chain's CDR3 is CASREADLNYGYTF. In DNA, the CDR3 is TGTGCCAGCAGGGAGGCGGATCTTAACTATGGCTACACCTTC. V gene TRBV2 combines with J gene TRBJ1-2; D is unclear. Germline CDR1 SNHLY, CDR2 FYNNEI. This CDR3 spans 14 amino acids. V lost 6 bases and J 1 base, leaving 12 bases between the germline ends.

The chain joins TRBV12-3 or TRBV12-4 to TRBJ2-6; no clear D gene. V was trimmed by 8 bases and J by 0 bases, leaving 5 bases between them. The CDR3 runs to 13 residues. The CDR3 protein is CASLNSGANVLTF. The CDR3 region has the DNA TGTGCCAGCTTAAACTCTGGGGCCAACGTCCTGACTTTC.

The V gene is TRBV30, the J gene TRBJ2-3, with D perhaps matching TRBD1 (5 bases). Germline V gives CDR1 GTSNPN, CDR2 SVGIG (reference sequence). The V and J ends lost 3 bases and 2 bases respectively, with 12 bases between them. This CDR3 is built from 14 residues. This CDR3 is CAWRIGQITDTQYF. CDR3 coding DNA: TGTGCCTGGAGGATTGGACAAATCACAGATACGCAGTATTTT. The whole variable domain, filled in from reference TRBV30 and TRBJ2-3, reads SQTIHQWPATLVQPVGSPLSLECTVEGTSNPNLYWYRQAAGRGLQLLFYSVGIGQISSEVPQNLSASRPQDRQFILSSKKLLLSDSGFYLCAWRIGQITDTQYFGPGTRLTVL.

The CDR3 DNA reads as TGTGCCAGCAGCTTATATAGTTGGGACTCTAGCACCGGGGAGCTGTTTTTT. This encodes CASSLYSWDSSTGELFF. The chain joins TRBV7-9 to TRBJ2-2, with a possible D match to TRBD2 (6 bases). The CDR3 sequence is 17 residues long. Germline V gene data show CDR1 as SEHNR and CDR2 as FQNEAQ (reference sequence). V dropped 2 bases and J dropped 4 bases, with 17 bases sitting between them.

The rearrangement uses TRBV2 and TRBJ2-7, with unresolved D. The CDR3 totals 11 residues. The germline CDR1 and CDR2 sequences are SNHLY and FYNNEI. Trimming left V 6 bases short and J 5 bases short, with 8 bases between. The CDR3 nucleotides read TGTGCCAGCAGGGCACCTCACGAGCAGTACTTC. Amino acid sequence: CASRAPHEQYF.

This clonotype was detected ten times or more. The chain couples TRBV4-1 to TRBJ1-1; no firm D call. CDR3 size: 14 residues. From germline, CDR1 is MGHRA and CDR2 YSYEKL. The V gene lost 4 bases and the J gene lost 1 base, with 10 bases spanning the gap. Written as DNA, the CDR3 is TGCGCCAGCAGCCTTGCCGGAGCGAACACTGAAGCTTTCTTT. Encoded protein: CASSLAGANTEAFF.

Notes on this clonotype: Germline and junction disagree at one end, which may indicate a read error. The chain uses TRBV5-1 and TRBJ1-4; D is unclear. Germline V CDR1 and CDR2: SGHRS, YFSETQ. CDR3 length: 15 amino acids. The CDR3 nucleotides are TGCGCCAGCAGCCCAACCGGGCTAACTAGTGAAAAACTGTTTTTT. It translates to CASSPTGLTSEKLFF.

This clonotype has at least ten counts. This sequence joins TRBV7-9 and TRBJ2-5; 7 bases are a match to TRBD1. V lost 6 bases to trimming and J lost 2 bases; unmatched junction nucleotides: 9. Germline V gene data show CDR1 as SEHNR and CDR2 as FQNEAQ (reference sequence). The CDR3 length is 15 residues. The CDR3 here is CASRGDRSIQETQYF. The CDR3 coding sequence is TGTGCCAGCAGGGGGGACAGAAGCATTCAAGAGACCCAGTACTTC.

This clonotype turned up a few times. The chain is built from TRBV10-3 and TRBJ2-7, with D tentatively TRBD1 (6 bases). The CDR3 totals 14 residues. Per germline, CDR1 ENHRY and CDR2 SYGVKD. The ends were cut back, 5 bases at V and 6 bases at J, with 17 bases in the middle. CDR3 in amino acids: CAISMDSLGREQYF. CDR3 DNA sequence: TGTGCCATCAGTATGGACAGTCTGGGGCGCGAGCAGTACTTC.